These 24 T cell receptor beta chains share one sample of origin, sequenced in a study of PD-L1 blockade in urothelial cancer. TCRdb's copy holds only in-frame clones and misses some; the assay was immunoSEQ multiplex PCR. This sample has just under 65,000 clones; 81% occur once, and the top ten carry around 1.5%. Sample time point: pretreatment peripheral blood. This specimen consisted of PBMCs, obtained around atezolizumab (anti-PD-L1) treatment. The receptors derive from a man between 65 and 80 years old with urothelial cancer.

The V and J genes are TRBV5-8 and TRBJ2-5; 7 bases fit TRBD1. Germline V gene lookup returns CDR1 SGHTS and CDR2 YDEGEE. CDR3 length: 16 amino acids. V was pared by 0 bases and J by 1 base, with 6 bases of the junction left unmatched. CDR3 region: CASSLGTGSLQETQYF. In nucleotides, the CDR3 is TGTGCCAGCAGCTTGGGGACAGGTTCCCTCCAAGAGACCCAGTACTTC.

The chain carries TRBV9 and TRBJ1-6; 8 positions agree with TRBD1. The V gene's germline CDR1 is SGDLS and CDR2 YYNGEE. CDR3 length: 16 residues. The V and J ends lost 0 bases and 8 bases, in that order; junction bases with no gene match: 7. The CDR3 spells CASSVARGQGDSPLHF. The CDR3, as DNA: TGTGCCAGCAGCGTAGCTAGAGGACAGGGTGATTCACCCCTCCACTTT.

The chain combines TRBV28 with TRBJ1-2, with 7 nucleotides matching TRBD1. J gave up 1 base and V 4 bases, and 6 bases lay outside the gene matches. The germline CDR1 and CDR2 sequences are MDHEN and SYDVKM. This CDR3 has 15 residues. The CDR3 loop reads CASSYTGDVNYGYTF. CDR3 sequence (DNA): TGTGCCAGCAGTTACACAGGGGACGTTAACTATGGCTACACCTTC.

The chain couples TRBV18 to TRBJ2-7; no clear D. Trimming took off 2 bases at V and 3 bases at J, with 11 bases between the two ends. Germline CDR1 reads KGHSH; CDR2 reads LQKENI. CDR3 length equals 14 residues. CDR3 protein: CASSPNNAFYEQYF. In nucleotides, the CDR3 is TGTGCCAGCTCACCAAACAACGCTTTCTACGAGCAGTACTTC.

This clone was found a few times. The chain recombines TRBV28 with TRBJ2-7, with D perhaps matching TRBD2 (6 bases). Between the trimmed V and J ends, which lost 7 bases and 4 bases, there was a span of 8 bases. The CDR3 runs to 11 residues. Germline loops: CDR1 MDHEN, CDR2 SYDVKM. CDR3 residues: CASTAGYEQYF. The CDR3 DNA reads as TGTGCCAGCACCGCGGGGTACGAGCAGTACTTC.

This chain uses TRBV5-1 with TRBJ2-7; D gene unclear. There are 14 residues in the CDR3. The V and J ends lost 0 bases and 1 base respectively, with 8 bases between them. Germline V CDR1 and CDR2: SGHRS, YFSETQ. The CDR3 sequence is CASSLDYGSYEQYF. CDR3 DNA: TGCGCCAGCAGCTTGGACTACGGATCCTACGAGCAGTACTTC.

In DNA form, the CDR3 reads TGTGCCAGCAGCCGGGGGCAAGAGACCCAGTACTTC. Amino acid sequence: CASSRGQETQYF. The chain has TRBV11-1 and TRBJ2-5; tentative D call: TRBD2 (6 bases). This CDR3 is built from 12 residues. The V end was cut by 5 bases, the J end by 2 bases, with 6 bases between. From germline, CDR1 is SGHAT and CDR2 FQDESV (reference sequence). Combining the CDR3 with reference TRBV11-1 and TRBJ2-5 gives the whole variable domain EAEVAQSPRYKITEKSQAVAFWCDPISGHATLYWYRQILGQGPELLVQFQDESVVDDSQLPKDRFSAERLKGVDSTLKIQPAELGDSAMYLCASSRGQETQYFGPGTRLLVL.

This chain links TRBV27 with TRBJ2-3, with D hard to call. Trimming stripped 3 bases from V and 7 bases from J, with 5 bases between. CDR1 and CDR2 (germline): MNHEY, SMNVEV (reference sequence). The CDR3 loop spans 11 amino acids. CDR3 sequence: CASSFLNTQYF. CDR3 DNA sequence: TGTGCCAGCAGTTTCTTAAATACGCAGTATTTT.

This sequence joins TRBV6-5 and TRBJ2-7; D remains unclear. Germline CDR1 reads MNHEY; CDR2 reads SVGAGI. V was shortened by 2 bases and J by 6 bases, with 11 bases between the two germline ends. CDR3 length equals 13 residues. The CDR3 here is CASSYTASSEQYF. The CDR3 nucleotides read TGTGCCAGCAGTTACACAGCCAGCTCCGAGCAGTACTTC.

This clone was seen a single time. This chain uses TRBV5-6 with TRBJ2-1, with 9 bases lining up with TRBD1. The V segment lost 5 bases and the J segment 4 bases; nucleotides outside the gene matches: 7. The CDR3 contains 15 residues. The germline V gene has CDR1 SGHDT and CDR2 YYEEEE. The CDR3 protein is CASRSGTGTYNEQFF. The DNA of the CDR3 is TGTGCCAGCAGATCCGGGACAGGGACGTACAATGAGCAGTTCTTC.

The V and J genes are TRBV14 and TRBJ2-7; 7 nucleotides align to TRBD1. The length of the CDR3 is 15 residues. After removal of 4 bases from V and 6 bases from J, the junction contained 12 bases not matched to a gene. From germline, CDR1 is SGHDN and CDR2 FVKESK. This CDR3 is CASSPSAGTEGEQYF. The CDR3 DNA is TGTGCCAGCAGCCCCTCAGCCGGGACAGAGGGCGAGCAGTACTTC.

The CDR3 DNA reads TGTGCCAGCTCACCACCCGGGGCAACTAATGAAAAACTGTTTTTT. Protein product: CASSPPGATNEKLFF. This rearrangement joins TRBV18 to TRBJ1-4; D gene uncertain. This CDR3 is 15 amino acids long. Per germline, CDR1 KGHSH and CDR2 LQKENI. The germline V and J ends were trimmed by 0 bases and 0 bases, with 5 bases remaining between them.

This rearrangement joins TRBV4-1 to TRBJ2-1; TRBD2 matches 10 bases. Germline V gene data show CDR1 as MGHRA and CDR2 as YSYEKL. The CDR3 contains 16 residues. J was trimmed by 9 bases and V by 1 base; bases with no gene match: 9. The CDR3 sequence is CASSQGLAGIRGEQFF. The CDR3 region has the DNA TGCGCCAGCAGCCAAGGACTAGCGGGTATCCGGGGTGAGCAGTTCTTC.

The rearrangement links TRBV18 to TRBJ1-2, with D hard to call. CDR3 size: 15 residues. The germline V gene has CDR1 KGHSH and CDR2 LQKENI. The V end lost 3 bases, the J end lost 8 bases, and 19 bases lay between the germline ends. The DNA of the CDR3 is TGTGCCAGCTCACCGGGAGCTCTATCCGGGTGGGGCTACACCTTC. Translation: CASSPGALSGWGYTF. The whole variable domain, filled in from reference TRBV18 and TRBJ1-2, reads NAGVMQNPRHLVRRRGQEARLRCSPMKGHSHVYWYRQLPEEGLKFMVYLQKENIIDESGMPKERFSAEFPKEGPSILRIQQVVRGDSAAYFCASSPGALSGWGYTFGSGTRLTVV.

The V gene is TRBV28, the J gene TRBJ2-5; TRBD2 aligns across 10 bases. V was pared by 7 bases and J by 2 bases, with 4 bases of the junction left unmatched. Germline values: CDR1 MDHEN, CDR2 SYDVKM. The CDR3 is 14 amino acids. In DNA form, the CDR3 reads TGTGCCAGCAAAACTAGCGGGATTCAAGAGACCCAGTACTTC. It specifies CASKTSGIQETQYF. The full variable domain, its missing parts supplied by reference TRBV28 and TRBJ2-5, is DVKVTQSSRYLVKRTGEKVFLECVQDMDHENMFWYRQDPGLGLRLIYFSYDVKMKEKGDIPEGYSVSREKKERFSLILESASTNQTSMYLCASKTSGIQETQYFGPGTRLLVL.

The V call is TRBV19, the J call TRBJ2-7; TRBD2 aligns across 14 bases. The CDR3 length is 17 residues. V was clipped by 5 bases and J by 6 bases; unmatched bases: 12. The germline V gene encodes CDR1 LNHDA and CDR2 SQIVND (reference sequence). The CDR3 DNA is TGTGCCAGTAGTCCTGCCGGGACTAGCGGGAGACTGATCGAGCAGTACTTC. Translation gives CASSPAGTSGRLIEQYF.

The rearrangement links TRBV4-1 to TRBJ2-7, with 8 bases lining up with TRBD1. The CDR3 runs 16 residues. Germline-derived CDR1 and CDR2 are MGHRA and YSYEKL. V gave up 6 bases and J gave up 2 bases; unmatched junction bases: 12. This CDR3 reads CASRQIITGGTYEQYF. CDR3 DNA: TGCGCCAGCAGGCAAATTATAACAGGGGGGACCTACGAGCAGTACTTC.

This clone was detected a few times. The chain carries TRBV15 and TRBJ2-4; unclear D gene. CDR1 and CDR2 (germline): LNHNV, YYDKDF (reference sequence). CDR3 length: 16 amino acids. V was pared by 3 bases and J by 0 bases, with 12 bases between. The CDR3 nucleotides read TGTGCCACCAGCAGTTTCCTAGACCTAGCCAAAAACATTCAGTACTTC. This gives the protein CATSSFLDLAKNIQYF.

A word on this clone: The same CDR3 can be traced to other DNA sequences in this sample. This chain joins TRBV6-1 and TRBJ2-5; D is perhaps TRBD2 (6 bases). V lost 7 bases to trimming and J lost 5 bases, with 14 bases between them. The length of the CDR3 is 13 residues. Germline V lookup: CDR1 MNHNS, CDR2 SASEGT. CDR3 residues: CASNRAREETQYF. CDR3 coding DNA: TGTGCCAGCAATAGGGCCCGGGAGGAGACCCAGTACTTC.

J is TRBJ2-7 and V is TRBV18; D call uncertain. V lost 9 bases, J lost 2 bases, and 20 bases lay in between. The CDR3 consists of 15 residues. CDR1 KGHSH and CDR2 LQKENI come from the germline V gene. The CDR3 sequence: CASRLRTDQPYEQYF. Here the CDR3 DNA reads TGTGCCAGTCGGCTGAGAACAGACCAGCCCTACGAGCAGTACTTC.

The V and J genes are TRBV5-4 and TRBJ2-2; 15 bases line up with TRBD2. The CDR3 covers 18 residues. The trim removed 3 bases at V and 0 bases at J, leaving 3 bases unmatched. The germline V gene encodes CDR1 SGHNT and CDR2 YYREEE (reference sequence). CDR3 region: CASSSGLAGGANTGELFF. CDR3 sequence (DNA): TGTGCCAGCAGCTCGGGACTAGCGGGGGGAGCGAACACCGGGGAGCTGTTTTTT.

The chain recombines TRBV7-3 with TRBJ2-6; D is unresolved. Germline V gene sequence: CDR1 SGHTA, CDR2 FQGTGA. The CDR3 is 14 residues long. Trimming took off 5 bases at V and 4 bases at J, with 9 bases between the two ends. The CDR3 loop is CASSPTEGANVLTF. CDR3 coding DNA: TGTGCCAGCAGCCCAACAGAGGGGGCCAACGTCCTGACTTTC.

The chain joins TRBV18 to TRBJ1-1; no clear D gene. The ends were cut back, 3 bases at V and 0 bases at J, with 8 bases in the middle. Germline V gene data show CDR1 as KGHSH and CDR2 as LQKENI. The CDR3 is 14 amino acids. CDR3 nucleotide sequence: TGTGCCAGCTCACCCTACGGGGTGAACACTGAAGCTTTCTTT. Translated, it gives CASSPYGVNTEAFF.

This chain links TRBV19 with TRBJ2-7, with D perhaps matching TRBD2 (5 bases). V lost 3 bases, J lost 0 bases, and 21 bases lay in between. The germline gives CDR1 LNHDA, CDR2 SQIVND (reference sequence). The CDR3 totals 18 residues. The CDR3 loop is CASSIEAEMTVSSYEQYF. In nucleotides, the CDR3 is TGTGCCAGTAGTATCGAAGCGGAGATGACCGTGAGCTCCTACGAGCAGTACTTC.